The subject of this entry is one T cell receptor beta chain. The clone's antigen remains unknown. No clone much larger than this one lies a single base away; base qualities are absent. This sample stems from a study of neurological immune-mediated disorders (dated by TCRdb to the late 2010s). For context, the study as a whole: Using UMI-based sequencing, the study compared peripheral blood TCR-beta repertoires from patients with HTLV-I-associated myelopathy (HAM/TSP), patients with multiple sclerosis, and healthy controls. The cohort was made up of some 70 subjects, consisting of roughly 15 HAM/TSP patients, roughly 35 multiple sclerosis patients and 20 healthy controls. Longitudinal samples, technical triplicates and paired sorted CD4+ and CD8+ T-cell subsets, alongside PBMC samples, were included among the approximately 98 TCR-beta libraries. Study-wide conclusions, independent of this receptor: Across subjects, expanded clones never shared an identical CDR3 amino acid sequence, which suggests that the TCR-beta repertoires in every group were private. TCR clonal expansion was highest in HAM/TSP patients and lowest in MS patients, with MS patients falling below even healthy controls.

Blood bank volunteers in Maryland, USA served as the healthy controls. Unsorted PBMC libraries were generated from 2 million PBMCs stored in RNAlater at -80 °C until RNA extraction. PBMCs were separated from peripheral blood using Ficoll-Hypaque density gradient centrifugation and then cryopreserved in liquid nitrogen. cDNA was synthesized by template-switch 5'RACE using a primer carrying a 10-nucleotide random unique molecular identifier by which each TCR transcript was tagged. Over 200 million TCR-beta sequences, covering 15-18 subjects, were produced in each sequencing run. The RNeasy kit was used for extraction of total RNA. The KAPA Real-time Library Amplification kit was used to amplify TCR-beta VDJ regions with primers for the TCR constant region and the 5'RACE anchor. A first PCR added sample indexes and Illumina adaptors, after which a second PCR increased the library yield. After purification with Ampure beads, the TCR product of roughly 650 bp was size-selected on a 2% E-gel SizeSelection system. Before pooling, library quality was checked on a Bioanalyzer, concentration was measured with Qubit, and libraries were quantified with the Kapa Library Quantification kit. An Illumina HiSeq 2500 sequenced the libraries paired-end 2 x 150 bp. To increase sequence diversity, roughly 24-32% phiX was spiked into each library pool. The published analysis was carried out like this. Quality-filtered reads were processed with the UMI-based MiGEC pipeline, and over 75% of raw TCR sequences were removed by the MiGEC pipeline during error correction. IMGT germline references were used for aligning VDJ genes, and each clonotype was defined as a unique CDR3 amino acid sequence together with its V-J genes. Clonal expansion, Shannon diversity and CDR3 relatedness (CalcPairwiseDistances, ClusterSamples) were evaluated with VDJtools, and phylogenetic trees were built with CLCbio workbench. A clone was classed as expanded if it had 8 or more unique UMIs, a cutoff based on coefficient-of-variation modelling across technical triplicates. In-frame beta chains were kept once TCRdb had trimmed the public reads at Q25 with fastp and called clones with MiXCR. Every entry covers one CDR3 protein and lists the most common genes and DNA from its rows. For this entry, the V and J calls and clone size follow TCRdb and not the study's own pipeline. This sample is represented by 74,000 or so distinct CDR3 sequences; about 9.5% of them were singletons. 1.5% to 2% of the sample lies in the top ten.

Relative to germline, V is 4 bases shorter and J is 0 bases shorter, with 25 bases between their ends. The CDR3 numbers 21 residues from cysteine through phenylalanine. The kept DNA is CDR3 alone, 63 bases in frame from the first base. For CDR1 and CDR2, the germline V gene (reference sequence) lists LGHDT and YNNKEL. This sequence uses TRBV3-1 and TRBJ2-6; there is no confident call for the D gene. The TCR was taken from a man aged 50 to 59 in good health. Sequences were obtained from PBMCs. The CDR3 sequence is CASSPTTWFGSISSGANVLTF. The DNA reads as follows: TGTGCCAGCAGCCCCACGACTTGGTTTGGCAGTATAAGCTCTGGGGCCAACGTCCTGACTTTC.